The clone carrying this T cell receptor beta chain was seen once. This sample is drawn from a study of control samples from healthy donors and cancer patients. Germline V lookup: CDR1 SGHTA, CDR2 FQGTGA. There are 13 residues in the CDR3. Trimming cost V 5 bases and J 3 bases, with 9 bases left between them. The data were produced by immunoSEQ multiplex PCR, yet TCRdb's version contains in-frame clones alone and is incomplete. The sample has roughly 70,000 clones, 75% to 90% seen once. The receptor's source is a man aged 50 to 60 in good health. V usage is TRBV7-3 and J usage is TRBJ2-3; D not resolved. The material sequenced was blood. This chain's CDR3 is CASSLQLTDTQYF. CDR3 coding DNA: TGTGCCAGCAGCCTACAGTTAACAGATACGCAGTATTTT.